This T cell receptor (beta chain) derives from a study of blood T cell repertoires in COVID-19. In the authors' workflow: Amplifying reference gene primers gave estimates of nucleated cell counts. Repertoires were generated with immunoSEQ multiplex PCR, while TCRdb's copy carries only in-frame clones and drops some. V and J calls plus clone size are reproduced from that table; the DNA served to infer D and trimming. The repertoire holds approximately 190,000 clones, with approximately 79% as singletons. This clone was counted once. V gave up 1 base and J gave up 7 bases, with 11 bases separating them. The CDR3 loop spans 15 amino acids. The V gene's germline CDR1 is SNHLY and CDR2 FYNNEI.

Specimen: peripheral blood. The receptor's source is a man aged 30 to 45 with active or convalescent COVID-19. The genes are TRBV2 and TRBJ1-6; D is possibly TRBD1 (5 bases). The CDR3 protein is CASSEGAGHNSPLHF. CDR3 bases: TGTGCCAGCAGTGAAGGTGCAGGACACAATTCACCCCTCCACTTT.